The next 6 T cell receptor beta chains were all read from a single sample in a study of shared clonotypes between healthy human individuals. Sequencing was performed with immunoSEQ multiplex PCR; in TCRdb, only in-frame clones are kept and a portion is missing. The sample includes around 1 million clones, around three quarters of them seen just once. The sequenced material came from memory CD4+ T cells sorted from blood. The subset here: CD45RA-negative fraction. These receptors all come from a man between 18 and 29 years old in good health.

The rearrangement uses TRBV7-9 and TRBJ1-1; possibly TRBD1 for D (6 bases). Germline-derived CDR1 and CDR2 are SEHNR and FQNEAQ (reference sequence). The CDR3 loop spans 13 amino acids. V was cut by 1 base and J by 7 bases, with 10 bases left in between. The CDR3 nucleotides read TGTGCCAGCAGCTTAGAGGGGGAGAGTGAAGCTTTCTTT. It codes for CASSLEGESEAFF.

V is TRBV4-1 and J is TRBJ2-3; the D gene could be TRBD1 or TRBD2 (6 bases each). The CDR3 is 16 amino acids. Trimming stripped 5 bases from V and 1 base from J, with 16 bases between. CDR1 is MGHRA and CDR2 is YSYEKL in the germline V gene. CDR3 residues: CASSSSQGGRTDTQYF. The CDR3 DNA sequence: TGCGCCAGCAGCTCCAGCCAAGGGGGGCGCACAGATACGCAGTATTTT.

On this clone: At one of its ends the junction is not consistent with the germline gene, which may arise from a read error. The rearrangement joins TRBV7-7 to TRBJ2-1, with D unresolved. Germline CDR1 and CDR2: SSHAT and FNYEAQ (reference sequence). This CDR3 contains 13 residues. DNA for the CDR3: TGTGCTAGCAGCTTGCAGGACCTAGGGGAGCAGTTCTTC. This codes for CASSLQDLGEQFF.

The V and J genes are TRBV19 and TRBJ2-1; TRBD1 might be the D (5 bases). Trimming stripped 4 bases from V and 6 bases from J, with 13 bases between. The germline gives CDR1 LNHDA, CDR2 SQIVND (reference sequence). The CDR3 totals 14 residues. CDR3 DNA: TGTGCCAGTAGTAGGGCAGGGATGGGCAATGAGCAGTTCTTC. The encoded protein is CASSRAGMGNEQFF.

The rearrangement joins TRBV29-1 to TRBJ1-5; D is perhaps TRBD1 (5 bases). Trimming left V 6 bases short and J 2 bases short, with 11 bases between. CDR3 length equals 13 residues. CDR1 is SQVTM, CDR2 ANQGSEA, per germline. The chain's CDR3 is CSVYQGGNQPQHF. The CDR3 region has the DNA TGCAGCGTGTACCAGGGTGGCAATCAGCCCCAGCATTTT.

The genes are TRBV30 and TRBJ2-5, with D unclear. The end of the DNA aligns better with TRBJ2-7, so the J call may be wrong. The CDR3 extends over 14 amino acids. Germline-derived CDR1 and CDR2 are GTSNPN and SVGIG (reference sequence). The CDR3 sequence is CAWNQHPMIYEQYF. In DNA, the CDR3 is TGTGCCTGGAATCAACATCCTATGATATACGAGCAGTACTTC.